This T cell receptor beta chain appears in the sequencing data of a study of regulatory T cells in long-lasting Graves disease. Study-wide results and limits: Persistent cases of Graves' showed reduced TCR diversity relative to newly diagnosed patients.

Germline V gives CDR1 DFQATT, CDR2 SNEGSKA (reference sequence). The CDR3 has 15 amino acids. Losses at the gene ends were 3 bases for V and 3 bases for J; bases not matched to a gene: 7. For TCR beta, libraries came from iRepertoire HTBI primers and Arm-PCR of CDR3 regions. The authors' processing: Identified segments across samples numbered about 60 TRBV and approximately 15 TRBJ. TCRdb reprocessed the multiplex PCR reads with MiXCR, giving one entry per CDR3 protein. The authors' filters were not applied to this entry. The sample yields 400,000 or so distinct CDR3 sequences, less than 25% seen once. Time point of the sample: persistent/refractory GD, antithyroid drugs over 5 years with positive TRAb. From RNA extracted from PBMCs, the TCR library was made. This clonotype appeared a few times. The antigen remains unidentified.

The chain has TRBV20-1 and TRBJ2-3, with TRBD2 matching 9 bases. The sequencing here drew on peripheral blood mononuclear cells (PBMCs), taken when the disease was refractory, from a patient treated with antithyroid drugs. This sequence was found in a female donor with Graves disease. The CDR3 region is CSASLLAGETDTQYF. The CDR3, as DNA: TGCAGTGCTAGTTTATTAGCGGGAGAGACAGATACGCAGTATTTT.